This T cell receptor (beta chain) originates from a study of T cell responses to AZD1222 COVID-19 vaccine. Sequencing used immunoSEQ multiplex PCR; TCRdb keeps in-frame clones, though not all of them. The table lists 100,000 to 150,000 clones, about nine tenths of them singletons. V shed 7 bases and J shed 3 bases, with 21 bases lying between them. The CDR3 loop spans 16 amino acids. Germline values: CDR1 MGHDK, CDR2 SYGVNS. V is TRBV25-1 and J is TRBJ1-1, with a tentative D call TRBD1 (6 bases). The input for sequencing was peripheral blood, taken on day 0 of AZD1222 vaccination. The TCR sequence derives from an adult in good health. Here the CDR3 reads CASNPSGGRRDTEAFF. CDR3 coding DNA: TGTGCCAGCAACCCAAGTGGGGGGCGAAGGGACACTGAAGCTTTCTTT.